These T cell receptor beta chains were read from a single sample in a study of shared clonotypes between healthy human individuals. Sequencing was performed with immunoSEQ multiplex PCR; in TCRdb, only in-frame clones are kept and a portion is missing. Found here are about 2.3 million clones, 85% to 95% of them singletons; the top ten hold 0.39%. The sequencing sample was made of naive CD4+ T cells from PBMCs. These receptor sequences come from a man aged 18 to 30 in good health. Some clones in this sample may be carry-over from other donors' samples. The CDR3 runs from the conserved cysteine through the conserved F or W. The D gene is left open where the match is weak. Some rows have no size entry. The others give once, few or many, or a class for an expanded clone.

cdr3_aa: CASSSDRGLGGYTF; cdr3_nt: TGCGCCAGCAGCTCGGACAGGGGTTTGGGTGGCTACACCTTC; v_call: TRBV5-1; j_call: TRBJ1-2; d_call: TRBD1; clone_size: once
cdr3_aa: CASSRQGSGELFF; cdr3_nt: TGTGCCAGCAGCAGACAGGGTTCCGGGGAGCTGTTTTTT; v_call: TRBV2; j_call: TRBJ2-2; d_call: TRBD1; clone_size: once
cdr3_aa: CASRPGLRSTEAFF; cdr3_nt: TGTGCCAGCAGGCCGGGACTTAGGAGCACTGAAGCTTTCTTT; v_call: TRBV13; j_call: TRBJ1-1; d_call: -; clone_size: -
cdr3_aa: CASSIPGLARNTGELFF; cdr3_nt: TGTGCCAGTAGTATCCCAGGACTAGCGAGGAACACCGGGGAGCTGTTTTTT; v_call: TRBV19; j_call: TRBJ2-2; d_call: TRBD2; clone_size: -
cdr3_aa: CASSEDRNTEAFF; cdr3_nt: TGTGCCAGCAGTGAAGACAGGAACACTGAAGCTTTCTTT; v_call: TRBV6-4; j_call: TRBJ1-1; d_call: -; clone_size: -
cdr3_aa: CASSAKQGAGELFF; cdr3_nt: TGTGCCAGCAGCGCCAAACAGGGTGCCGGGGAGCTGTTTTTT; v_call: TRBV5-4; j_call: TRBJ2-2; d_call: -; clone_size: -
cdr3_aa: CASSLRNLRGNTEAFF; cdr3_nt: TGTGCCAGCAGTCTTCGTAACCTCAGGGGGAACACTGAAGCTTTCTTT; v_call: TRBV28; j_call: TRBJ1-1; d_call: -; clone_size: few
cdr3_aa: CASSLAGGDSNEKLFF; cdr3_nt: TGTGCCAGCAGTCTTGCTGGGGGGGACAGTAATGAAAAACTGTTTTTT; v_call: TRBV28; j_call: TRBJ1-4; d_call: TRBD1; clone_size: -
cdr3_aa: CASSLVPGLAVNEQFF; cdr3_nt: TGTGCCAGCAGCTTAGTACCGGGACTAGCAGTTAATGAGCAGTTCTTC; v_call: TRBV11-2; j_call: TRBJ2-1; d_call: TRBD2; clone_size: once
cdr3_aa: CASSPPGLSYEQYF; cdr3_nt: TGTGCCAGCTCACCACCGGGACTTTCCTACGAGCAGTACTTC; v_call: TRBV18; j_call: TRBJ2-7; d_call: -; clone_size: -
cdr3_aa: CASTKGDGAYEQYF; cdr3_nt: TGCGCCAGCACAAAGGGGGACGGAGCCTACGAGCAGTACTTC; v_call: TRBV5-1; j_call: TRBJ2-7; d_call: -; clone_size: -
cdr3_aa: CASSGKGVGAFF; cdr3_nt: TGTGCCAGCAGTGGGAAGGGGGTCGGAGCTTTCTTT; v_call: TRBV25-1; j_call: TRBJ1-1; d_call: -; clone_size: few
cdr3_aa: CASSLAGSGELFF; cdr3_nt: TGTGCCAGCAGCTTAGCAGGCTCCGGGGAGCTGTTTTTT; v_call: TRBV7-2; j_call: TRBJ2-2; d_call: -; clone_size: -
cdr3_aa: CASRQREVYTGELFF; cdr3_nt: TGTGCCAGCAGGCAGCGGGAAGTGTACACCGGGGAGCTGTTTTTT; v_call: TRBV5-4; j_call: TRBJ2-2; d_call: TRBD2; clone_size: -
cdr3_aa: CASSRRDRGSGANVLTF; cdr3_nt: TGTGCCAGCAGCCGCCGGGACAGGGGGAGTGGGGCCAACGTCCTGACTTTC; v_call: TRBV7-8; j_call: TRBJ2-6; d_call: TRBD1; clone_size: -
cdr3_aa: CASSKENYGYTF; cdr3_nt: TGTGCCAGTAGTAAGGAGAACTATGGCTACACCTTC; v_call: TRBV19; j_call: TRBJ1-2; d_call: -; clone_size: -
cdr3_aa: CAIGGSSTDTQYF; cdr3_nt: TGTGCCATCGGGGGGTCTAGCACAGATACGCAGTATTTT; v_call: TRBV10-3; j_call: TRBJ2-3; d_call: -; clone_size: -
cdr3_aa: CASSVGLVGTDTQYF; cdr3_nt: TGTGCCAGCAGCGTGGGACTAGTCGGCACAGATACGCAGTATTTT; v_call: TRBV9; j_call: TRBJ2-3; d_call: TRBD2; clone_size: once
cdr3_aa: CASSYGPENSEKLFF; cdr3_nt: TGCGCCAGCAGCTACGGGCCAGAGAATAGTGAAAAACTGTTTTTT; v_call: TRBV5-1; j_call: TRBJ1-4; d_call: -; clone_size: -
cdr3_aa: CASSFSGARENIQYF; cdr3_nt: TGTGCCAGCAGTTTCTCGGGGGCGCGGGAAAACATTCAGTACTTC; v_call: TRBV28; j_call: TRBJ2-4; d_call: -; clone_size: -
cdr3_aa: CASSQDLLAGGSYNEQFF; cdr3_nt: TGCGCCAGCAGCCAAGATCTTCTTGCGGGAGGGAGCTACAATGAGCAGTTCTTC; v_call: TRBV4-1; j_call: TRBJ2-1; d_call: TRBD2; clone_size: -
cdr3_aa: CASSLVAGGLYEQYF; cdr3_nt: TGCGCCAGCAGCTTGGTGGCAGGGGGCTTGTACGAGCAGTACTTC; v_call: TRBV5-1; j_call: TRBJ2-7; d_call: TRBD1; clone_size: -
cdr3_aa: CSDKPTIKNTIYF; cdr3_nt: TGCAGCGATAAACCTACAATTAAAAACACCATATATTTT; v_call: TRBV29-1; j_call: TRBJ1-3; d_call: -; clone_size: -
cdr3_aa: CASSPVGGANTEAFF; cdr3_nt: TGTGCCAGCAGTCCTGTTGGGGGCGCGAACACTGAAGCTTTCTTT; v_call: TRBV28; j_call: TRBJ1-1; d_call: -; clone_size: once
cdr3_aa: CASRGRAKETQYF; cdr3_nt: TGTGCCAGCAGAGGACGAGCGAAAGAGACCCAGTACTTC; v_call: TRBV5-6; j_call: TRBJ2-5; d_call: -; clone_size: -
cdr3_aa: CASSLDHMVGKLFF; cdr3_nt: TGTGCCAGCAGCTTAGACCACATGGTGGGGAAACTGTTTTTT; v_call: TRBV11-2; j_call: TRBJ1-4; d_call: -; clone_size: -
cdr3_aa: CASSLDGRGYTEAFF; cdr3_nt: TGCGCCAGCAGCTTGGATGGCAGGGGGTACACTGAAGCTTTCTTT; v_call: TRBV5-1; j_call: TRBJ1-1; d_call: TRBD1; clone_size: -
cdr3_aa: CASSDRVLEQFF; cdr3_nt: TGCGCCAGCAGTGATAGGGTTCTTGAGCAGTTCTTC; v_call: TRBV10-2; j_call: TRBJ2-1; d_call: -; clone_size: -
cdr3_aa: CASSGWGSGVDEQFF; cdr3_nt: TGTGCCAGCAGTGGATGGGGATCAGGAGTCGATGAGCAGTTCTTC; v_call: TRBV6-1; j_call: TRBJ2-1; d_call: -; clone_size: -
cdr3_aa: CASSERQDSYEQYF; cdr3_nt: TGTGCCAGCAGTGAAAGACAGGATTCCTACGAGCAGTACTTC; v_call: TRBV28; j_call: TRBJ2-7; d_call: -; clone_size: -
cdr3_aa: CASNIFSRASGETQYF; cdr3_nt: TGCGCCAGCAACATTTTTAGCCGGGCTTCGGGAGAGACCCAGTACTTC; v_call: TRBV5-1; j_call: TRBJ2-5; d_call: -; clone_size: -
cdr3_aa: CASSQDPRKQHTGELFF; cdr3_nt: TGCGCCAGCAGCCAAGATCCTCGTAAGCAGCACACCGGGGAGCTGTTTTTT; v_call: TRBV4-1; j_call: TRBJ2-2; d_call: -; clone_size: -
cdr3_aa: CASSDWGSPKTQYF; cdr3_nt: TGCGCCAGCAGTGATTGGGGGTCCCCCAAGACCCAGTACTTC; v_call: TRBV10-1; j_call: TRBJ2-5; d_call: -; clone_size: -
cdr3_aa: CASSPELAGASSEQYF; cdr3_nt: TGTGCCAGCTCACCAGAACTAGCGGGGGCATCCTCCGAGCAGTACTTC; v_call: TRBV18; j_call: TRBJ2-7; d_call: TRBD2; clone_size: -
cdr3_aa: CASSPEGQGARDGYTF; cdr3_nt: TGTGCCAGCAGCCCGGAGGGACAGGGGGCTAGGGATGGCTACACCTTC; v_call: TRBV5-5; j_call: TRBJ1-2; d_call: TRBD1; clone_size: -
cdr3_aa: CASSLGGTRNTEAFF; cdr3_nt: TGTGCCAGCTCACTCGGGGGGACGAGGAACACTGAAGCTTTCTTT; v_call: TRBV18; j_call: TRBJ1-1; d_call: -; clone_size: -
cdr3_aa: CASSLGQFYEQYF; cdr3_nt: TGCGCCAGCAGCTTGGGTCAGTTCTACGAGCAGTACTTC; v_call: TRBV5-1; j_call: TRBJ2-7; d_call: -; clone_size: -
cdr3_aa: CASSQLALQGGELFF; cdr3_nt: TGTGCCAGTAGTCAACTAGCCCTTCAGGGCGGGGAGCTGTTTTTT; v_call: TRBV19; j_call: TRBJ2-2; d_call: -; clone_size: -
cdr3_aa: CASGHRQGLTGELFF; cdr3_nt: TGTGCCAGCGGACATCGACAGGGTTTGACCGGGGAGCTGTTTTTT; v_call: TRBV27; j_call: TRBJ2-2; d_call: TRBD1; clone_size: -
cdr3_aa: CASSFGNTEAFF; cdr3_nt: TGTGCCAGCAGCTTTGGGAACACTGAAGCTTTCTTT; v_call: TRBV7-6; j_call: TRBJ1-1; d_call: -; clone_size: -
cdr3_aa: CASSVGRGQHNEKLFF; cdr3_nt: TGTGCCAGCAGCGTAGGACGCGGACAGCATAATGAAAAACTGTTTTTT; v_call: TRBV9; j_call: TRBJ1-4; d_call: -; clone_size: -
cdr3_aa: CASSQDRAGGEQYF; cdr3_nt: TGCGCCAGCAGCCAAGATCGGGCAGGTGGGGAGCAGTACTTC; v_call: TRBV4-1; j_call: TRBJ2-7; d_call: -; clone_size: -
cdr3_aa: CASSVLSGANTGELFF; cdr3_nt: TGTGCCAGCAGTGTTCTTTCCGGCGCGAACACCGGGGAGCTGTTTTTT; v_call: TRBV2; j_call: TRBJ2-2; d_call: -; clone_size: -